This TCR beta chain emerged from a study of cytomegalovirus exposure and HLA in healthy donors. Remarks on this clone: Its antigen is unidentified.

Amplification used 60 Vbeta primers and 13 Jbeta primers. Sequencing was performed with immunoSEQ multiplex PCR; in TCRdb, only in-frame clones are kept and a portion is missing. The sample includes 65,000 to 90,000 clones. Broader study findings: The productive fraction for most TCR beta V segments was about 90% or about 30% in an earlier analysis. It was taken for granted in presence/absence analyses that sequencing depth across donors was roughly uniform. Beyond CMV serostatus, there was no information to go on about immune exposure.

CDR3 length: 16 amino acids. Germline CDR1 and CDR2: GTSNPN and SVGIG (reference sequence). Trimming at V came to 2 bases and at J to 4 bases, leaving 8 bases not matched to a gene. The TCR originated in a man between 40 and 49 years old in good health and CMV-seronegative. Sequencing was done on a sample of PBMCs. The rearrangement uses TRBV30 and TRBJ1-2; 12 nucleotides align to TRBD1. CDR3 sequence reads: CAWSLRDRGQVYGYTF. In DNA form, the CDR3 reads TGTGCCTGGAGTCTCCGGGACAGGGGGCAGGTCTATGGCTACACCTTC.